These T cell receptor beta chains were read from a single sample in a study of CD8+ T cells in alopecia areata. The protocol was immunoSEQ multiplex PCR, while the TCRdb copy is restricted to in-frame clones and leaves out a portion. Of around 190,000 clones in the sample, roughly 50% are singletons; the top ten hold approximately 4.9%. The source material was CD8+ T cells sorted from blood. The receptors shown here come from a human donor in good health. Both conserved end residues are part of each CDR3. Each record gives: J gene, V gene, clone size, D gene, CDR3 protein, CDR3 DNA. The D gene is left open where the match is weak. Some rows have no size entry. The others give once, few or many, or a class for an expanded clone.

TRBJ1-1,TRBV29-1,-,-,CSVEMAENTEAFF,TGCAGCGTTGAAATGGCAGAGAACACTGAAGCTTTCTTT
TRBJ1-1,TRBV29-1,-,-,CSVIGGNTEAFF,TGCAGCGTAATAGGGGGTAACACTGAAGCTTTCTTT
TRBJ2-7,TRBV4-1,-,-,CASSQDSLHEQYF,TGCGCCAGCAGCCAAGATTCTTTACACGAGCAGTACTTC
TRBJ2-2,TRBV6-1,-,-,CASSERGYRSGGELFF,TGTGCCAGCAGTGAAAGGGGATACAGGTCTGGCGGGGAGCTGTTTTTT
TRBJ1-1,TRBV13,-,TRBD1,CASSYTGGTEAFF,TGTGCCAGCAGCTACACAGGGGGCACTGAAGCTTTCTTT
TRBJ1-2,TRBV7-9,few,-,CASILRDQSDGYTF,TGTGCCAGCATCCTCAGGGACCAGAGTGATGGCTACACCTTC
TRBJ1-1,TRBV25-1,-,-,CASSEYKGNTEAFF,TGTGCCAGCAGTGAATATAAGGGGAACACTGAAGCTTTCTTT
TRBJ1-2,TRBV9,-,-,CASSDTAKGSGYTF,TGTGCCAGCAGCGATACCGCTAAAGGGAGCGGCTACACCTTC
TRBJ1-2,TRBV7-3,-,TRBD1,CASSRGQGIYGYTF,TGTGCCAGCAGCCGTGGACAGGGGATCTATGGCTACACCTTC
TRBJ2-2,TRBV5-1,-,-,CASRLEGNGELFF,TGCGCCAGCAGATTGGAAGGGAACGGGGAGCTGTTTTTT
TRBJ1-2,TRBV5-4,-,-,CASSSFGDGYTF,TGTGCCAGCAGCAGCTTTGGCGACGGCTACACCTTC
TRBJ2-7,TRBV13,-,-,CASSVQGNEQYF,TGTGCCAGCAGCGTACAGGGAAACGAGCAGTACTTC
TRBJ1-2,TRBV7-9,-,-,CASTPLNLGYTF,TGTGCCAGCACCCCCCTTAATTTGGGCTACACCTTC
TRBJ2-7,TRBV27,-,-,CASSPYPTGTYEQYF,TGTGCCAGCAGTCCATACCCGACAGGAACCTACGAGCAGTACTTC
TRBJ2-3,TRBV7-9,few,-,CASSPRGADTQYF,TGTGCCAGCAGCCCCCGCGGCGCAGATACGCAGTATTTT
TRBJ1-2,TRBV5-1,few,-,CASRNDSSYGYTF,TGCGCCAGCAGGAACGACAGTAGCTATGGCTACACCTTC
TRBJ2-7,TRBV5-4,-,-,CASSLRAVSPYEQYF,TGTGCCAGCAGCTTGAGGGCCGTTAGCCCCTACGAGCAGTACTTC
TRBJ1-2,TRBV27,once,-,CASSPGPWSGYTF,TGTGCCAGCTCCCCCGGGCCATGGTCTGGCTACACCTTC
TRBJ2-7,TRBV14,few,-,CASSQVVHEQYF,TGTGCCAGCAGCCAAGTCGTCCACGAGCAGTACTTC
TRBJ2-1,TRBV28,few,-,CASSLSNEQFF,TGTGCCAGCAGCCTTAGCAATGAGCAGTTCTTC
TRBJ1-1,TRBV2,-,-,CASLRGEAFF,TGTGCCAGCCTCCGAGGAGAAGCTTTCTTT
TRBJ1-1,TRBV11-2,-,-,CASSLMNTEAFF,TGTGCCAGCAGCCTGATGAACACTGAAGCTTTCTTT
TRBJ2-7,TRBV4-2,few,-,CASSLTGYEQYF,TGTGCCAGCAGCCTCACAGGGTACGAGCAGTACTTC
TRBJ2-7,TRBV5-1,-,-,CASSPVQDELSYEQYF,TGCGCCAGCAGCCCGGTACAGGACGAACTCTCCTACGAGCAGTACTTC
TRBJ2-7,TRBV6-1,-,-,CASLLQGYEQYF,TGTGCCAGCCTCCTCCAGGGCTACGAGCAGTACTTC
TRBJ1-2,TRBV5-4,-,-,CASSRGQELRLHTF,TGTGCCAGCAGCAGGGGACAAGAGCTACGGCTACACACCTTC
TRBJ1-1,TRBV4-1,-,-,CASSQTGNTEAFF,TGCGCCAGCAGCCAAACTGGGAACACTGAAGCTTTCTTT
TRBJ2-1,TRBV30,few,TRBD2,CACRVGLGQFF,TGTGCCTGCCGGGTAGGACTAGGGCAGTTCTTC
TRBJ1-1,TRBV5-1,-,-,CASSREVGGTEAFF,TGCGCCAGCAGCCGAGAGGTTGGCGGCACTGAAGCTTTCTTT